Sequencing of this T cell receptor beta chain was carried out in a study of Ad26.COV2.S vaccination and SARS-CoV-2 variants. Findings and limits, study-wide: Spike-specific responses of CD8+ and CD4+ T cells were reported to display substantial breadth after vaccination.

Germline V CDR1 and CDR2: SGHVT, SQSDAQ. This CDR3 contains 16 residues. The germline V and J ends were trimmed by 10 bases and 1 base, with 20 bases remaining between them. Treatment specified: roughly 18 received Ad26.COV2.S at low or high dose, single or two shots; 5 received placebo; per-sample allocation not given. The study sampled participants on day 63 after the first vaccine or placebo injection. Using immunoSEQ multiplex PCR, the repertoire was profiled, and TCRdb retains in-frame clones only, with some absent. The table lists hundreds of thousands of clones, 89% of them singletons. A word on this clone: Its antigen is as yet unknown.

This TCR came from a person between 18 and 65 years old who received the Ad26.COV2.S COVID-19 vaccine or a placebo. The genes are TRBV7-4 and TRBJ2-1; tentative D call: TRBD2 (6 bases). The source was peripheral blood, collected in a trial of Ad26.COV2.S vaccine versus placebo. CDR3 protein: CAIPSAAGKSYNEQFF. CDR3 nucleotides: TGTGCCATCCCCTCGGCGGCGGGAAAATCCTACAATGAGCAGTTCTTC.